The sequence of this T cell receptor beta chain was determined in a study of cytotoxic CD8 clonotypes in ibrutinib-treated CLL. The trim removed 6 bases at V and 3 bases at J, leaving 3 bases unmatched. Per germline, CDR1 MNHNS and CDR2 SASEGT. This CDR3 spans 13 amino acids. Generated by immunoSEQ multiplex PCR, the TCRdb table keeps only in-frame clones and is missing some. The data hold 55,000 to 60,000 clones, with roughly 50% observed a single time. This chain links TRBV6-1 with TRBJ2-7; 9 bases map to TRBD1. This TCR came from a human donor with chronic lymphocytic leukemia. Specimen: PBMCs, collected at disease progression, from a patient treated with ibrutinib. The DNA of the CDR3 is TGTGCCAGCAGGGGACAGGGTATCTACGAGCAGTACTTC. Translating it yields CASRGQGIYEQYF.